This T cell receptor (beta chain) appears in the sequencing data of a study of T cell repertoires in cytomegalovirus infection. Study-level points and caveats: CMV-specific HLA-C-restricted TCR beta clonotypes dominated the ex vivo response.

This clonotype has more than one count but fewer than ten. The target antigen is unknown. TCRdb re-called the reads through MiXCR, storing one row per CDR3 protein. Of 100,000 to 120,000 distinct CDR3 sequences in the sample, around 30% were seen once. Per germline, CDR1 WSHSY and CDR2 SAAADI. This CDR3 is 20 amino acids long. V lost 0 bases to trimming and J lost 2 bases; unmatched junction nucleotides: 17. This chain joins TRBV10-2 and TRBJ1-1; 8 nucleotides agree with TRBD1. The receptor comes from a human donor in good health (CMV status not recorded). Some clones in this sample may be carry-over from other donors' samples. This sample comprised CD8+ T cells from cultured PBMCs, obtained from culture after CMV antigen stimulation. The CDR3 coding sequence is TGCGCCAGCAGTGAGTCGTTTTGGTCGCAGGGGGCGAGTCTTAACACTGAAGCTTTCTTT. Residues: CASSESFWSQGASLNTEAFF.